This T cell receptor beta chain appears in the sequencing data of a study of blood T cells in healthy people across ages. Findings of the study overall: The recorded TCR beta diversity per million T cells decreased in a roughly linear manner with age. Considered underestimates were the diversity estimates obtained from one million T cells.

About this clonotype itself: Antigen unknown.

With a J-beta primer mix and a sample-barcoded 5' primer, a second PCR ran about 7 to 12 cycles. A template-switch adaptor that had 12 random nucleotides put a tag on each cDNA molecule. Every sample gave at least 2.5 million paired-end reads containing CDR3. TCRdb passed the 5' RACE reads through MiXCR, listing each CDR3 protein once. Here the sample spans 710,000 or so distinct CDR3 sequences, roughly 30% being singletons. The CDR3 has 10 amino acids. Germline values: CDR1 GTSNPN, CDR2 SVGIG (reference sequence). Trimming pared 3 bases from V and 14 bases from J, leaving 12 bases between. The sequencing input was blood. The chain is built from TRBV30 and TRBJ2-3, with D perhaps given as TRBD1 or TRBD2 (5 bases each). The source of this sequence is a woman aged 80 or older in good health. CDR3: CAWSEGRAYF. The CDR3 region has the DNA TGTGCCTGGAGCGAGGGGCGAGCGTATTTT.